This T cell receptor (beta chain) came from a study of blood T cell repertoires in COVID-19 (dated by TCRdb to about 2020). For the study in its entirety: Samples from collaborators originated in the United States, Italy and Spain and spanned both the acute and convalescent phases of COVID-19. Samples came from the ongoing ImmuneRACE study (first 160 participants) plus 1,254 subjects from 6 global collaborators. HLA class I and class II types, where available, came from metadata supplied by the sample provider rather than from assay-based typing. Sample metadata almost always included a de-identified subject ID, COVID-19 status, age in years and sex. Subjects who had been exposed to COVID-19, were actively infected with it, or had recovered from it provided the deeply sampled blood TCRbeta repertoires that made up the dataset. The repertoires were released in a freely available public database meant as a resource for research on the immune response to SARS-CoV-2. The material from the prospective study consisted of cDNA or gDNA derived from T cells, B-cell-depleted T cells, or PBMCs. Broad study findings and their caveats: Clinical and demographic metadata were provided uncurated, with the amount varying by source and participant.

V is pruned by 4 bases and J by 8 bases, leaving 8 bases of the junction without a gene match. The CDR3 has 14 amino acids, counting the end cysteine and phenylalanine. Of the read, only the CDR3 DNA is kept; its 42 bases are in frame from base 1. The germline V gene supplies CDR1 SGDLS and CDR2 YYNGEE. A note on this clone: Its target antigen remains unknown. Within one base of it there is no much larger clone, and no base qualities were kept.

TCRbeta CDR3 regions were amplified from genomic DNA using the immunoSEQ Assay, a bias-controlled multiplex PCR. The source study handled its data this way. The number of nucleated cells in each sample was estimated by amplification of reference gene primers within the assay. Sequence reads were collapsed and filtered to measure the absolute abundance of every unique TCRbeta CDR3 rearrangement. Productive Simpson clonality was computed per sample as the square root of Simpson's diversity index over productive rearrangements. The table comes from immuneACCESS by way of TCRdb, which keeps in-frame sequences with V and J called. Part of the clones is missing from these tables; in studies checked, under half for an unresolved V gene and the rest for unknown reasons. Clone size and the V and J calls come from that table; the DNA yielded D and trimming. This sample is represented by 70,000 to 100,000 clones; around 89% of them were singletons. The ten largest clones add up to around 2.8% of the sample.

At one collaborating source in Seattle, patients were enrolled during active infection and were followed longitudinally through the course of disease. The collaborating institutions used their own protocols to collect whole blood in K2EDTA tubes. For TCRbeta analysis, collaborators shipped samples as frozen whole blood, isolated PBMCs, or DNA extracted from either of those sample types. The source material was peripheral blood. The rearranged segments are TRBV9 and TRBJ2-1, with 8 middle bases fitting TRBD2. The TCR was taken from a man aged 45-65 years with COVID-19, enrolled during active disease. The bases read TGTGCCAGCAGCTTGGGGACTAGTGAAGATGAGCAGTTCTTC. The translation is CASSLGTSEDEQFF.